Sequencing of this T cell receptor beta chain was carried out in a study of shared clonotypes between healthy human individuals. Study results and caveats: Clonotype sharing levels among donors were expected to vary with sequencing depth.

This clone was seen more than once but under ten times. The antigen is unknown. The CDR3 consists of 12 residues. The germline V gene encodes CDR1 SGHTA and CDR2 FQGNSA. Trimming cost V 5 bases and J 4 bases, with 8 bases left between them. The run depth of the assay was deep. Assay used: immunoSEQ multiplex PCR; TCRdb lists only in-frame clones, some missing. The top ten clones hold about 1.5% of a sample with nearly 1,000,000 clones, approximately 80% of them seen once. The clonotype comes from a man between 18 and 35 years old in good health. The gene calls are TRBV7-2 and TRBJ2-5; the D is unclear. Material: memory CD4+ T cells sorted from blood. Subset indicated: CD45RA-negative fraction. Here the CDR3 DNA reads TGTGCCAGCAGCAAAAGAGTAGAGACCCAGTACTTC. It yields the protein CASSKRVETQYF.